This T cell receptor (beta chain) emerged from a study of T cells after yellow fever vaccination. Study context: Low-cell-number fractions underwent preparation using SMART-Seq v4 Ultra Low Input.

TCRdb passed the 5' RACE reads through MiXCR, listing each CDR3 protein once. Here the sample spans about 320,000 distinct CDR3 sequences, approximately 4% being singletons. The study's findings and limits: Researchers noted that a small share of clonotypes showed up in both CD4 and CD8 compartments. Abundant clonotypes from the bulk population could get into FACS-sorted repertoires as contaminants.

This clonotype came up many times. Antigen specificity is unknown. One junction end disagrees with the germline gene, perhaps due to a read error. This CDR3 has 15 amino acids. The germline gives CDR1 SGDLS, CDR2 YYNGEE. This clonotype was obtained from a man between 18 and 35 years old who received the YFV17D yellow fever vaccine. The input for sequencing was PBMCs, taken 15 days after the yellow fever booster vaccination. J is TRBJ1-4 and V is TRBV9; D is unresolved. CDR3 in amino acids: CASSVGVTANDKLFF. In nucleotides, the CDR3 is TGTGCCAGCAGCGTAGGGGTGACGGCAAATGACAAACTGTTTTTT.